The 22 T cell receptor beta chains below come from one sample, sequenced in a study of brain T cells in children with intractable seizures. Assay: immunoSEQ multiplex PCR; the TCRdb copy retains only in-frame clones and omits some. The data contain about 41,000 clones, 75% to 95% of them singletons. This sample comprised peripheral blood, obtained at surgery. These receptors were obtained from a girl aged 2 to 10 with tuberous sclerosis and intractable seizures.

The V call is TRBV10-1, the J call TRBJ1-6; D is uncertain. The V and J ends lost 11 bases and 0 bases respectively, with 11 bases between them. There are 14 residues in the CDR3. CDR1 is WNHNN, CDR2 SYGVQD, per germline (reference sequence). The DNA of the CDR3 is TGCGCCTTAAGGTTTAGCTCCTATAATTCACCCCTCCACTTT. This gives the protein CALRFSSYNSPLHF.

This sequence joins TRBV3-1 (or the pseudogene TRBV3-2) and TRBJ1-3; no firm D call. Per the germline V gene, CDR1 is LGHDT and CDR2 is YNNKEL (reference sequence). With 4 bases removed from V and 0 bases from J, the gap between germline ends came to 7 bases. The CDR3 totals 14 residues. In nucleotides, the CDR3 is TGTGCCAGCAGCCCGCGGGTCTCTGGAAACACCATATATTTT. As protein: CASSPRVSGNTIYF.

The chain is built from TRBV9 and TRBJ1-1; D ambiguous. The germline gives CDR1 SGDLS, CDR2 YYNGEE. This CDR3 comprises 14 residues. Trimming took off 0 bases at V and 0 bases at J, with 6 bases between the two ends. CDR3 sequence reads: CASSVDVMNTEAFF. CDR3 coding DNA: TGTGCCAGCAGCGTAGATGTCATGAACACTGAAGCTTTCTTT.

V is TRBV6-5 and J is TRBJ2-7; weak D call: TRBD1 (6 bases). Looked up from germline, CDR1 is MNHEY and CDR2 is SVGAGI. The CDR3 is 13 residues long. Trimming removed 7 bases from V and 1 base from J, with 11 bases in between. For the CDR3, the DNA is TGTGCCAGCAAAACAGGGATATCCTACGAGCAGTACGTC. It is translated as CASKTGISYEQYV.

The J gene is TRBJ1-2, the V gene TRBV4-1; D gene ambiguous. V shed 0 bases and J shed 5 bases, with 7 bases lying between them. Germline CDR1 is MGHRA and CDR2 is YSYEKL. The CDR3 is 13 residues long. The CDR3 spells CASSQDPSYGYTF. The CDR3 nucleotides read TGCGCCAGCAGCCAAGATCCCTCGTATGGCTACACCTTC.

The chain recombines TRBV6-5 with TRBJ1-1, with 9 positions matching TRBD1. V gave up 8 bases and J gave up 3 bases; unmatched junction bases: 7. This CDR3 region has 14 residues. Germline assignment: CDR1 MNHEY and CDR2 SVGAGI. CDR3 DNA sequence: TGTGCCAGCCTCACCGACAGGGGGGACACTGAAGCTTTCTTT. This sequence encodes CASLTDRGDTEAFF.

The chain couples TRBV4-1 to TRBJ2-1; 10 bases are shared with TRBD2. The CDR3 is made up of 16 amino acids. V shed 2 bases and J 7 bases; nucleotides not matched to a gene: 8. Germline V gene sequence: CDR1 MGHRA, CDR2 YSYEKL. In DNA form, the CDR3 reads TGCGCCAGCAGCCAACTACAGCGGGGGGGCCAGAATGAGCAGTTCTTC. Protein product: CASSQLQRGGQNEQFF.

This sequence joins TRBV7-2 and TRBJ1-2; weak D call: TRBD1 (6 bases). Deletions cut 6 bases from V and 3 bases from J, with 11 bases between. CDR3 length: 13 residues. Germline V gene sequence: CDR1 SGHTA, CDR2 FQGNSA. The CDR3 DNA follows: TGTGCCAGCAGTGCAGGGGTTGACTATGGCTACACCTTC. The encoded protein is CASSAGVDYGYTF.

The chain carries TRBV7-8 and TRBJ2-1, with TRBD1 identical over 7 bases. The CDR3 covers 17 residues. Per the germline V gene, CDR1 is SGHVS and CDR2 is FQNEAQ. V lost 4 bases and J lost 4; bases outside the gene matches: 13. This CDR3 reads CASSYRQGASMYNEQFF. The CDR3 DNA reads as TGTGCCAGCAGCTACCGACAGGGAGCTTCCATGTACAATGAGCAGTTCTTC.

The chain recombines TRBV6-6 with TRBJ1-5; 7 nucleotides align to TRBD1. Per the germline V gene, CDR1 is MNHNY and CDR2 is SVGAGI (reference sequence). The CDR3 is 15 residues long. Unmatched junction bases numbered 10, after V lost 7 bases and J lost 4 bases. The CDR3 spells CASTGRGRENQPQHF. CDR3 nucleotides: TGTGCCAGCACTGGTAGGGGGCGTGAGAATCAGCCCCAGCATTTT.

This clone was picked up one time. The chain joins TRBV5-1 to TRBJ2-5; possibly TRBD2 for D (6 bases). The length of the CDR3 is 13 residues. CDR1 SGHRS and CDR2 YFSETQ come from the germline V gene. V gave up 6 bases and J gave up 3 bases, with 12 bases separating them. In DNA form, the CDR3 reads TGCGCCAGCACCCGGGACTCGAAAGAGACCCAGTACTTC. Protein: CASTRDSKETQYF. The complete variable domain, with remaining parts taken from reference TRBV5-1 and TRBJ2-5, reads KAGVTQTPRYLIKTRGQQVTLSCSPISGHRSVSWYQQTPGQGLQFLFEYFSETQRNKGNFPGRFSGRQFSNSRSEMNVSTLELGDSALYLCASTRDSKETQYFGPGTRLLVL.

The chain joins TRBV7-2 to TRBJ2-1; 9 bases are shared with TRBD1. Per the germline V gene, CDR1 is SGHTA and CDR2 is FQGNSA. The CDR3 extends over 16 amino acids. The junction had 9 bases not matched to a gene; V was cut back by 5 bases and J by 4 bases. In DNA form, the CDR3 reads TGTGCCAGCAGCACCACGGGGACAGGGAGATACAATGAGCAGTTCTTC. Its protein is CASSTTGTGRYNEQFF.

In nucleotides, the CDR3 is TGTGCCAGCAGCTTGAGGACAGGGGGTTTAAACATTCAGTACTTC. Protein: CASSLRTGGLNIQYF. The V and J genes are TRBV5-6 and TRBJ2-4, with TRBD1 matching over 10 bases. V was pared by 1 base and J by 6 bases, with 4 bases of the junction left unmatched. The CDR3 runs 15 residues. Germline V gene lookup returns CDR1 SGHDT and CDR2 YYEEEE.

The chain carries TRBV11-1 and TRBJ2-7; tentatively, D is TRBD1 (6 bases). V dropped 0 bases and J dropped 2 bases, with 11 bases sitting between them. The germline V gene has CDR1 SGHAT and CDR2 FQDESV (reference sequence). This CDR3 region has 15 residues. CDR3 nucleotides: TGTGCCAGCAGCTTAGCGACAGGATTCACCTACGAGCAGTACTTC. Its translation is CASSLATGFTYEQYF.

The chain recombines TRBV5-1 with TRBJ1-1; D is unclear. There are 14 residues in the CDR3. Germline CDR1 and CDR2: SGHRS and YFSETQ. V was cut by 2 bases and J by 1 base, with 9 bases left in between. CDR3 sequence reads: CASSFGDGNTEAFF. Written as DNA, the CDR3 is TGCGCCAGCAGCTTCGGGGATGGGAACACTGAAGCTTTCTTT.

This rearrangement joins TRBV10-3 to TRBJ1-6; D might be TRBD1 (5 bases). CDR1 is ENHRY and CDR2 is SYGVKD in the germline V gene. The CDR3 extends over 15 amino acids. V was shortened by 6 bases and J by 10 bases, with 19 bases between the two germline ends. The DNA for the CDR3 is TGTGCCATCAGCGAATACAGGAACCCTGTCTCACCCCTCCACTTT. As protein: CAISEYRNPVSPLHF.

Note on this clone: Other DNA variants within this sample encode the same CDR3. The V and J genes are TRBV6-1 and TRBJ1-2, with D unclear. The CDR3 has 12 residues. The germline V gene encodes CDR1 MNHNS and CDR2 SASEGT. V was clipped by 2 bases and J by 4 bases, with 5 bases between them. This CDR3 reads CASSESLYGYTF. The CDR3 DNA sequence: TGTGCCAGCAGTGAATCGCTCTATGGCTACACCTTC.

This clone was observed a single time. The chain recombines TRBV18 with TRBJ2-2, with TRBD1 matching 8 bases. Germline V gene sequence: CDR1 KGHSH, CDR2 LQKENI. The CDR3 sequence is 14 residues long. The V gene end was trimmed by 3 bases and the J gene end by 9 bases; junction bases not matched to a gene: 6. The CDR3 sequence is CASSPDRGPRELFF. As DNA, the CDR3 is TGTGCCAGCTCACCCGACAGGGGACCTAGGGAGCTGTTTTTT.

The chain couples TRBV9 to TRBJ1-1; D perhaps matches TRBD1 (6 bases). Germline V gives CDR1 SGDLS, CDR2 YYNGEE. The CDR3 loop spans 14 amino acids. The ends were cut back, 2 bases at V and 1 base at J, with 9 bases in the middle. CDR3 DNA: TGTGCCAGCAGCGTCACAGGGACGAACACTGAAGCTTTCTTT. It specifies CASSVTGTNTEAFF.

The V and J genes are TRBV2 and TRBJ1-1; TRBD1 is a possible D gene (5 bases). Germline CDR1 and CDR2: SNHLY and FYNNEI. V lost 5 bases and J lost 4, with 11 bases in between. The CDR3 has 13 residues. The chain's CDR3 is CASSTMGGTEAFF. The CDR3 DNA follows: TGTGCCAGCAGTACCATGGGGGGCACTGAAGCTTTCTTT.

The V gene is TRBV29-1, the J gene TRBJ1-1; D unresolved. Trimming removed 6 bases from V and 1 base from J, with 9 bases in between. The CDR3 loop spans 12 amino acids. CDR1 is SQVTM, CDR2 ANQGSEA, per germline. The CDR3 DNA follows: TGCAGCGTACTTCCCTGGAACACTGAAGCTTTCTTT. Translation: CSVLPWNTEAFF.

J is TRBJ2-2 and V is TRBV9; D remains unclear. Germline V gene lookup returns CDR1 SGDLS and CDR2 YYNGEE. The ends were cut back, 3 bases at V and 4 bases at J, with 7 bases in the middle. The CDR3 contains 13 residues. The chain's CDR3 is CASSGLRTGELFF. CDR3 in DNA: TGTGCCAGCAGCGGACTTCGCACCGGGGAGCTGTTTTTT.